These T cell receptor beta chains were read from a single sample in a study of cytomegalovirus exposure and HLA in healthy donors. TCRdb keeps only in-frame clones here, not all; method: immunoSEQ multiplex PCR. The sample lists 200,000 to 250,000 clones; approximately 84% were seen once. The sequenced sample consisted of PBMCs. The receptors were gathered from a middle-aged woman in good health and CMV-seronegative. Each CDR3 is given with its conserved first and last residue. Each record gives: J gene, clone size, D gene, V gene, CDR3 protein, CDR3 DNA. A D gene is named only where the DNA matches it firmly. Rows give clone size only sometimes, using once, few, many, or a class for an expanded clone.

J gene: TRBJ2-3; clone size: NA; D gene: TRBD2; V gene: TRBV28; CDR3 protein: CASKSSGGRDTQYF; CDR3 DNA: TGTGCCAGCAAATCTAGCGGGGGAAGGGATACGCAGTATTTT
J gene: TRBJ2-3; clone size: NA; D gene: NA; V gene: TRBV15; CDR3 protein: CATSREQAQGADTQYF; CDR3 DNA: TGTGCCACCAGCAGAGAGCAGGCGCAAGGGGCAGATACGCAGTATTTT
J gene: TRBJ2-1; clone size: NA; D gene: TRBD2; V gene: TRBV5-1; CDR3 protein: CASSSFWGGYNEQFF; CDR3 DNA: TGCGCCAGCAGCTCCTTTTGGGGGGGGTACAATGAGCAGTTCTTC
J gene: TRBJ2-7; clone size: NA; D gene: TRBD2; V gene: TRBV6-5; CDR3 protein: CASRLYGGDEQYF; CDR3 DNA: TGTGCCAGTAGACTTTACGGGGGGGACGAGCAGTACTTC
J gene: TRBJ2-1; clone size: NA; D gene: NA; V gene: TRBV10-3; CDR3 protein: CAISPGGNEQFF; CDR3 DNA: TGTGCCATCAGTCCTGGAGGTAATGAGCAGTTCTTC
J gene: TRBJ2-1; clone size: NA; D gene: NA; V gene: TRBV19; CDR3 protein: CASSAGSGASYNEQFF; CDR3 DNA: TGTGCCAGTAGTGCTGGCTCAGGGGCCTCCTACAATGAGCAGTTCTTC
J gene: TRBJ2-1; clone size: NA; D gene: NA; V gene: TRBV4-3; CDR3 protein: CASSQSERVYGYEQFF; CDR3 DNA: TGCGCCAGCAGCCAATCCGAGCGGGTTTATGGCTATGAGCAGTTCTTC
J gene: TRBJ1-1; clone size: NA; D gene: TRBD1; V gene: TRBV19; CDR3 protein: CASRTGGNTEAFF; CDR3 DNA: TGTGCCAGTAGAACAGGGGGGAACACTGAAGCTTTCTTT
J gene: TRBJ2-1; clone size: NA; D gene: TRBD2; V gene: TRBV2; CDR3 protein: CASSERSSGAGEFF; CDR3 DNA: TGTGCCAGCAGTGAGAGGTCAAGCGGGGCCGGGGAGTTCTTC
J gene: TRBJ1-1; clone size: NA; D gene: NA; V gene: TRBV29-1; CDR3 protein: CSVEDHGTPNTEAFF; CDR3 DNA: TGCAGCGTTGAAGATCATGGGACACCGAACACTGAAGCTTTCTTT
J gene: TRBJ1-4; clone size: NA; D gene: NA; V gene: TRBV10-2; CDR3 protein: CASSEWGLGVEKLFF; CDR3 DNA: TGCGCCAGCAGTGAGTGGGGGCTTGGTGTTGAAAAACTGTTTTTT
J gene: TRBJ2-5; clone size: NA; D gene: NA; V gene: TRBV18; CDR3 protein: CASSPLGRETQYF; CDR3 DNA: TGTGCCAGCTCACCCTTGGGGCGAGAGACCCAGTACTTC
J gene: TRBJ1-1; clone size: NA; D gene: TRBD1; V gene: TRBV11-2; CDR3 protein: CASSLGQAGGTEAFF; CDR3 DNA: TGTGCCAGCAGCTTGGGACAGGCTGGGGGCACTGAAGCTTTCTTT
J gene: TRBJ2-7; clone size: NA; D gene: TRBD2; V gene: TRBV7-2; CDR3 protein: CASSPSGGQTYEQYF; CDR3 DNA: TGTGCCAGCAGCCCTAGCGGGGGACAAACCTACGAGCAGTACTTC
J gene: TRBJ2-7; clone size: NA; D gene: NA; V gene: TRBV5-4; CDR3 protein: CASSLGGRGKYEQYF; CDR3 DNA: TGTGCCAGCAGCTTGGGAGGGAGAGGTAAATACGAGCAGTACTTC
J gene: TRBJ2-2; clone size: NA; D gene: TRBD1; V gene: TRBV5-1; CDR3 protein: CASSFGQGWDSGELFF; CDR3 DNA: TGCGCCAGCAGCTTCGGACAGGGATGGGACTCCGGGGAGCTGTTTTTT
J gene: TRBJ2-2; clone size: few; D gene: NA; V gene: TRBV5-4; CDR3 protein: CASSLARTRSDGELFF; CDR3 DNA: TGTGCCAGCAGCTTGGCCAGAACCAGGTCGGACGGGGAGCTGTTTTTT
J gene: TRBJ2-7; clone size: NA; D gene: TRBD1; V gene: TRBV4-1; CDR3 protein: CASSQPPPGQGYEQYF; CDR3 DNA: TGTGCCAGCAGCCAACCCCCCCCGGGACAGGGTTACGAGCAGTACTTC
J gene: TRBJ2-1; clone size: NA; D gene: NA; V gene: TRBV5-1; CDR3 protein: CASSFEGVGLYEQFF; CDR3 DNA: TGCGCCAGCAGCTTCGAGGGGGTGGGCTTATATGAGCAGTTCTTC
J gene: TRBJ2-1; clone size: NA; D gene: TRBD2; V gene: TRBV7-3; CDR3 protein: CASSNGLAGVQFF; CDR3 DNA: TGTGCCAGCAGCAACGGACTAGCGGGGGTGCAGTTCTTC
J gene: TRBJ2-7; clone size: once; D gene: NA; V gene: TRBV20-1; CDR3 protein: CSARGLGEQYF; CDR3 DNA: TGCAGTGCTAGGGGGCTGGGTGAGCAGTACTTC
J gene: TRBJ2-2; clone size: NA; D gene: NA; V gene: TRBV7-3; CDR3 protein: CASSLRRGQGGTGELFF; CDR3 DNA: TGTGCCAGCAGCTTGCGCCGTGGGCAGGGGGGCACCGGGGAGCTGTTTTTT
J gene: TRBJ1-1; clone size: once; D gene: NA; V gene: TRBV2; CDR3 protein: CASRPARMNTEAFF; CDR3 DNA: TGTGCCAGCAGGCCGGCCAGGATGAACACTGAAGCTTTCTTT
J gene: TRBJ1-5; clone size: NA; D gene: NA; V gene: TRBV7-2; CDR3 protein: CASSPFRGLNQPQHF; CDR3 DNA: TGTGCCAGCAGCCCTTTTAGGGGGTTAAATCAGCCCCAGCATTTT
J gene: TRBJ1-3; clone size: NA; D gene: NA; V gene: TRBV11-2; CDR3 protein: CASSLERLDSGNTIYF; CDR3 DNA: TGTGCCAGCAGCTTAGAACGGTTAGACTCTGGAAACACCATATATTTT
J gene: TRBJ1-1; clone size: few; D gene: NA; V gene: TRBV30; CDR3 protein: CAWSQGQREAFF; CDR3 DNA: TGTGCCTGGAGTCAAGGACAGCGGGAAGCTTTCTTT
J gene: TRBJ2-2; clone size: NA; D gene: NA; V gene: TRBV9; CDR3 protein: CASSVRTTNTGELFF; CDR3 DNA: TGTGCCAGCAGCGTAAGGACAACGAACACCGGGGAGCTGTTTTTT
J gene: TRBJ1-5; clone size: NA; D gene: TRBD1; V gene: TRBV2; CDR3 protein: CASSTGGVGSNQPQHF; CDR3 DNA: TGTGCCAGCAGTACAGGGGGCGTGGGAAGCAATCAGCCCCAGCATTTT
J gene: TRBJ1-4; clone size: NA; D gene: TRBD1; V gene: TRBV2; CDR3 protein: CASSDGTAGKLFF; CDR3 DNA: TGTGCCAGCAGCGACGGGACAGCGGGAAAACTGTTTTTT
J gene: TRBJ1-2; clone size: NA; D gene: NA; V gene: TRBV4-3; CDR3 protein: CASSQDSRTLGGYTF; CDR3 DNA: TGCGCCAGCAGCCAAGATTCCCGTACTCTAGGCGGCTACACCTTC
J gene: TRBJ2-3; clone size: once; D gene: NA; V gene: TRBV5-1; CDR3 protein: CASSPLSGGTQYF; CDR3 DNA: TGCGCCAGCAGCCCCCTCAGCGGCGGCACGCAGTATTTT
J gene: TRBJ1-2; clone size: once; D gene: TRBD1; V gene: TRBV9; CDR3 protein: CASSASGGGYTF; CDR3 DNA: TGTGCCAGCAGCGCCTCAGGGGGTGGCTACACCTTC
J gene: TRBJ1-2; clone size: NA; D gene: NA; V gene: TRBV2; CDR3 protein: CASSERLASYGYTF; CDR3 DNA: TGTGCCAGCAGTGAGAGGCTGGCCTCCTATGGCTACACCTTC
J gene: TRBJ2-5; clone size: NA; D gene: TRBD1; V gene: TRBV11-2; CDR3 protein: CASRTGTEETQYF; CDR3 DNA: TGTGCCAGCAGAACCGGGACAGAAGAGACCCAGTACTTC
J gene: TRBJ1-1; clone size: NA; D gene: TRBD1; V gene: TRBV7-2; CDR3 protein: CASSLGQGGGTEAFF; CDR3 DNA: TGTGCCAGCAGCTTAGGACAGGGGGGAGGCACTGAAGCTTTCTTT
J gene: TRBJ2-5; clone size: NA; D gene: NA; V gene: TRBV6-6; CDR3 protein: CASRNGVDQETQYF; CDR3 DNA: TGTGCCAGCAGAAACGGGGTCGACCAAGAGACCCAGTACTTC
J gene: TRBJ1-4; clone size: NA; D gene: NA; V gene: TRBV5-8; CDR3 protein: CASSRFSGSTNEKLFF; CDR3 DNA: TGTGCCAGCAGCCGTTTTTCGGGTTCAACTAATGAAAAACTGTTTTTT
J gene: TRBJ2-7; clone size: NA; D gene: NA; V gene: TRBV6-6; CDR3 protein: CASSARDSSYEQYF; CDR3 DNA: TGTGCCAGCAGTGCCCGCGACAGCTCCTACGAGCAGTACTTC
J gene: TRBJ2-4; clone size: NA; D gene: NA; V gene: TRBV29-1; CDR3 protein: CSVELADNIQYF; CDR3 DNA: TGCAGCGTTGAACTGGCAGATAACATTCAGTACTTC
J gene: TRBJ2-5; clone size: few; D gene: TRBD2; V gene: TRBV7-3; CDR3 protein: CASSNPGLAGGEETQYF; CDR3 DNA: TGTGCCAGCAGCAATCCGGGACTAGCGGGGGGCGAGGAGACCCAGTACTTC
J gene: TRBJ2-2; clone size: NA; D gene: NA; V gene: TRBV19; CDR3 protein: CASSIGWDTGELFF; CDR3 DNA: TGTGCCAGTAGTATCGGGTGGGACACCGGGGAGCTGTTTTTT
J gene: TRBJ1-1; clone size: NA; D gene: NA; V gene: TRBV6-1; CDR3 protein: CASSVSDTEAFF; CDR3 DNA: TGTGCCAGCAGTGTCTCGGACACTGAAGCTTTCTTT
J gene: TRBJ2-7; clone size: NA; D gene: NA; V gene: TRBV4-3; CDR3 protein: CASSQVPDRFDEQYF; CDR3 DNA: TGCGCCAGCAGCCAAGTACCTGACAGGTTTGACGAGCAGTACTTC
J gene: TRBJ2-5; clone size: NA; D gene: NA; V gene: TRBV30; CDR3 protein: CAWGSTRETQYF; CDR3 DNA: TGTGCCTGGGGTAGTACTAGGGAGACCCAGTACTTC
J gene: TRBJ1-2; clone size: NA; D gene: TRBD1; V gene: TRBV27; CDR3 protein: CASSPRDRTYGYTF; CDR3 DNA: TGTGCCAGCAGCCCTAGGGACAGGACCTATGGCTACACCTTC
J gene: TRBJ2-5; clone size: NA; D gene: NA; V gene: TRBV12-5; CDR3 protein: CASGLVNRRGLETQYF; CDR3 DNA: TGTGCTAGTGGTTTGGTAAATCGTAGGGGGTTAGAGACCCAGTACTTC
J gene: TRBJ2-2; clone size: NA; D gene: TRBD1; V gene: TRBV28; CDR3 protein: CASSLGGTANTGELFF; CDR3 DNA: TGTGCCAGCAGCTTGGGTGGGACAGCGAACACCGGGGAGCTGTTTTTT
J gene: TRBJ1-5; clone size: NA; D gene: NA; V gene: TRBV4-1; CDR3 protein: CASSQGVARGNQPQHF; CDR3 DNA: TGCGCCAGCAGCCAAGGTGTTGCTAGGGGGAATCAGCCCCAGCATTTT
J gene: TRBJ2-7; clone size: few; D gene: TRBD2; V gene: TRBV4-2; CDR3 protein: CATGAGINSYEQYF; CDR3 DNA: TGTGCCACCGGAGCGGGAATCAACTCCTACGAGCAGTACTTC
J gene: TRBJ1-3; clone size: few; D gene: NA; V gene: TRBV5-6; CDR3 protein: CASRAGNTIYF; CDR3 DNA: TGTGCCAGTCGGGCTGGAAACACCATATATTTT
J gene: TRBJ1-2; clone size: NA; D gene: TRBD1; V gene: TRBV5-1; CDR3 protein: CASSERTGEYGYTF; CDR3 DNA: TGCGCCAGCAGCGAGAGGACAGGTGAATATGGCTACACCTTC